These 27 T cell receptor beta chains came from one sample sequenced in a study of CD8 T cells in Susac syndrome. About 0.5 to 1 ug RNA was reverse transcribed with random hexamers. MiXCR, applied by TCRdb to the immunoSEQ multiplex PCR reads, yields one record per CDR3 protein. The data contain more than 100,000 distinct CDR3 sequences, around 80% of them seen just once; the ten biggest clones take up around 0.51%. Sequenced input: CD8+ T cells from PBMCs. Receptors were obtained from a human donor with multiple sclerosis.

The V call is TRBV9, the J call TRBJ2-1; possible D gene TRBD1, 5 bases. The CDR3 runs 15 residues. V was cut by 2 bases and J by 1 base, with 10 bases left in between. Germline CDR1 is SGDLS and CDR2 is YYNGEE. CDR3 DNA sequence: TGTGCCAGCAGCGTTACAGGATTGTCCTACAATGAGCAGTTCTTC. Translated, it gives CASSVTGLSYNEQFF.

This chain connects TRBV19 to TRBJ2-1, with 10 bases that match TRBD2. CDR1 and CDR2 from the germline V gene are LNHDA and SQIVND (reference sequence). The trim removed 2 bases at V and 6 bases at J, leaving 4 bases unmatched. CDR3 length: 15 residues. This chain's CDR3 is CASSITSGIVNEQFF. The DNA of the CDR3 is TGTGCCAGTAGTATAACTAGCGGGATCGTCAATGAGCAGTTCTTC.

This clonotype was seen once. V and J are TRBV29-1 and TRBJ1-1; D not resolved. The CDR3 is 12 amino acids. Trimming cost V 6 bases and J 1 base, with 9 bases left between them. Germline V CDR1 and CDR2: SQVTM, ANQGSEA. CDR3 residues: CSVLLQNTEAFF. CDR3 bases: TGCAGCGTCCTTCTCCAGAACACTGAAGCTTTCTTT.

The chain uses TRBV7-9 and TRBJ2-6, with 7 bases that match TRBD1. The germline V gene encodes CDR1 SEHNR and CDR2 FQNEAQ (reference sequence). Unmatched junction bases numbered 2, after V lost 0 bases and J lost 0 bases. The CDR3 totals 17 residues. This CDR3 is CASSLAWDSSGANVLTF. DNA of the CDR3: TGTGCCAGCAGCTTAGCGTGGGACAGCTCTGGGGCCAACGTCCTGACTTTC.

This clonotype was counted a single time. The rearrangement joins TRBV27 to TRBJ2-3; D uncertain. Germline assignment: CDR1 MNHEY and CDR2 SMNVEV (reference sequence). The CDR3 has 12 amino acids. Trimming cost V 3 bases and J 5 bases, with 6 bases left between them. CDR3 sequence: CASSLIGDTQYF. The DNA for the CDR3 is TGTGCCAGCAGTTTGATAGGAGATACGCAGTATTTT.

This clonotype came up a few times. V is TRBV6-1 and J is TRBJ2-7, with D perhaps matching TRBD1 (6 bases). The CDR3 sequence is 14 residues long. CDR1 and CDR2 (germline): MNHNS, SASEGT. Trimming took off 5 bases at V and 3 bases at J, with 14 bases between the two ends. The CDR3 nucleotides are TGTGCCAGCAGTCTCCCCGGGACAAACTACGAGCAGTACTTC. Amino acids: CASSLPGTNYEQYF.

V usage is TRBV6-2 or TRBV6-3 and J usage is TRBJ2-1; D might be TRBD2 (5 bases). The length of the CDR3 is 15 residues. CDR1 and CDR2 (germline): MNHEY, SVGEGT. The V end was cut by 2 bases, the J end by 4 bases, with 12 bases between. The CDR3 nucleotides read TGTGCCAGCAGTTACCTTTCCGGGATGTACAATGAGCAGTTCTTC. Its translation: CASSYLSGMYNEQFF.

The J gene is TRBJ1-2, the V gene TRBV6-5; perhaps TRBD1 as D (6 bases). CDR3 length: 21 residues. Germline CDR1 MNHEY, CDR2 SVGAGI. The V end was cut by 2 bases, the J end by 2 bases, with 30 bases between. DNA of the CDR3: TGTGCCAGCAGTTACGCCGGGTCAGGGGCGGGGGTTGGTGGTATCAACTATGGCTACACCTTC. This gives the protein CASSYAGSGAGVGGINYGYTF.

The chain employs TRBV10-3 and TRBJ1-1; 9 nucleotides agree with TRBD1. Germline CDR1 and CDR2: ENHRY and SYGVKD. The J segment lost 1 base and the V segment lost 6 bases, leaving 3 bases of the junction unmatched. The CDR3 is 14 amino acids. CDR3: CAIRGGQGNTEAFF. CDR3 nucleotide sequence: TGTGCCATCAGGGGGGGACAGGGGAACACTGAAGCTTTCTTT.

The rearrangement joins TRBV3-1 to TRBJ1-1, with TRBD1 matching over 7 bases. The CDR3 runs 15 residues. Germline CDR1 and CDR2: LGHDT and YNNKEL (reference sequence). V dropped 4 bases and J dropped 5; count of bases not matched to a gene: 10. This CDR3 reads CASSPIYRGETEAFF. CDR3 coding DNA: TGTGCCAGCAGCCCAATCTACAGGGGAGAGACTGAAGCTTTCTTT.

The sample holds a few counts of this clonotype. The chain recombines TRBV27 with TRBJ1-1, with D perhaps TRBD1 (5 bases). This CDR3 is built from 13 residues. Germline V gene data show CDR1 as MNHEY and CDR2 as SMNVEV (reference sequence). V lost 7 bases, J lost 0 bases, and 9 bases lay in between. The CDR3 here is CASTGALNTEAFF. CDR3 DNA: TGTGCCAGCACCGGGGCTTTGAACACTGAAGCTTTCTTT.

J is TRBJ1-3 and V is TRBV6-5; D might be TRBD1 (5 bases). CDR1 is MNHEY and CDR2 is SVGAGI in the germline V gene. The CDR3 has 14 residues. V lost 2 bases to trimming and J lost 2 bases, with 7 bases between them. In nucleotides, the CDR3 is TGTGCCAGCAGTTACGGGGGACCTGGAAACACCATATATTTT. It is translated as CASSYGGPGNTIYF.

The rearrangement joins TRBV27 to TRBJ2-7; 7 nucleotides match TRBD1. The ends lost 5 bases at V and 5 bases at J; junction bases unmatched: 6. From germline, CDR1 is MNHEY and CDR2 SMNVEV (reference sequence). This CDR3 contains 13 residues. CDR3 bases: TGTGCCAGCAGTCCACGGACAGGCCACGAGCAGTACTTC. It yields the protein CASSPRTGHEQYF.

The rearrangement uses TRBV28 and TRBJ2-3; 11 positions agree with TRBD2. CDR1 and CDR2 (germline): MDHEN, SYDVKM. The CDR3 loop spans 17 amino acids. J gave up 1 base and V 2 bases, and 5 bases lay outside the gene matches. CDR3 sequence (DNA): TGTGCCAGCAGTTTAATTAGCGGGGGGGCGGGCACAGATACGCAGTATTTT. Encoded protein: CASSLISGGAGTDTQYF.

This rearrangement joins TRBV7-9 to TRBJ2-1, with D possibly being TRBD1 or TRBD2 (6 bases each). The V gene's germline CDR1 is SEHNR and CDR2 FQNEAQ (reference sequence). The CDR3 runs 13 residues. The V end was cut by 5 bases, the J end by 5 bases, with 10 bases between. The CDR3, as DNA: TGTGCCAGCAGCCCAGGGGAGGACAATGAGCAGTTCTTC. Amino acid sequence: CASSPGEDNEQFF. Filled out from reference TRBV7-9 and TRBJ2-1, the complete variable domain reads DTGVSQNPRHKITKRGQNVTFRCDPISEHNRLYWYRQTLGQGPEFLTYFQNEAQLEKSRLLSDRFSAERPKGSFSTLEIQRTEQGDSAMYLCASSPGEDNEQFFGPGTRLTVL.

This clonotype appeared a few times. V gene TRBV4-1 combines with J gene TRBJ1-2, with a tentative D call TRBD1 (5 bases). In germline, CDR1 is MGHRA, CDR2 YSYEKL. V shed 1 base and J shed 8 bases, with 14 bases lying between them. The CDR3 length is 14 residues. The CDR3 DNA follows: TGCGCCAGCAGCCAAGGAGAAGGGACCCAGGGCTACACCTTC. Amino acid sequence: CASSQGEGTQGYTF.

This clonotype has only one observation. The chain carries TRBV2 and TRBJ2-1; D possibly corresponds to TRBD2 (6 bases). Germline assignment: CDR1 SNHLY and CDR2 FYNNEI. There are 12 residues in the CDR3. Between the trimmed V and J ends, which lost 6 bases and 8 bases, there was a span of 11 bases. The CDR3 nucleotides read TGTGCCAGCAGCCCCGGGAGAGATGAGCAGTTCTTC. This translates into CASSPGRDEQFF.

This clonotype appeared once. The chain has TRBV5-1 and TRBJ2-1; D gene unclear. This CDR3 region has 16 residues. The V gene lost 0 bases and the J gene lost 0 bases, with 10 bases spanning the gap. Per germline, CDR1 SGHRS and CDR2 YFSETQ. As DNA, the CDR3 is TGCGCCAGCAGCTTGGTGGCAGGCAGCTCCTACAATGAGCAGTTCTTC. Protein product: CASSLVAGSSYNEQFF.

The chain links TRBV7-2 to TRBJ2-4, with TRBD2 matching over 8 bases. With V trimmed by 5 bases and J by 6 bases, 9 bases remained unmatched. The CDR3 is made up of 15 amino acids. Germline lookup yields CDR1 SGHTA and CDR2 FQGNSA. The CDR3 protein is CASSPGGGGANIQYF. The CDR3 coding sequence is TGTGCCAGCAGCCCCGGGGGGGGCGGGGCAAACATTCAGTACTTC.

In DNA, the CDR3 is TGTGCCAGCTCACGGGACAGTTCCTACGAGCAGTACGTC. Protein: CASSRDSSYEQYV. The chain is built from TRBV18 and TRBJ2-7, with 7 bases matching TRBD1. The junction had 1 base not matched to a gene; V was cut back by 4 bases and J by 1 base. The CDR3 loop spans 13 amino acids. Germline-derived CDR1 and CDR2 are KGHSH and LQKENI.

The V and J genes are TRBV20-1 and TRBJ1-2; D unclear. Germline assignment: CDR1 DFQATT and CDR2 SNEGSKA (reference sequence). Deletions cut 4 bases from V and 2 bases from J, with 5 bases between. The CDR3 runs to 11 residues. The CDR3 DNA is TGCAGTGCTATCCAGAACTATGGCTACACCTTC. Amino acids: CSAIQNYGYTF.

The V call is TRBV15, the J call TRBJ1-2, with D possibly being TRBD1 (5 bases). V lost 5 bases and J 0 bases, leaving 16 bases between the germline ends. Germline lookup yields CDR1 LNHNV and CDR2 YYDKDF (reference sequence). This CDR3 has 16 amino acids. The CDR3 sequence: CATSGRRGDSNYGYTF. CDR3 coding DNA: TGTGCCACCAGCGGGAGAAGGGGCGACTCTAACTATGGCTACACCTTC.

This clonotype was seen only once. J is TRBJ2-7 and V is TRBV27; D is unclear. Trimming left V 8 bases short and J 4 bases short, with 12 bases between. CDR3 length: 12 amino acids. Germline CDR1 MNHEY, CDR2 SMNVEV (reference sequence). CDR3 sequence reads: CASGSYGYEQYF. The CDR3 nucleotides read TGTGCCAGCGGATCCTACGGGTACGAGCAGTACTTC.

The gene calls are TRBV15 and TRBJ2-5, with D perhaps matching TRBD2 (5 bases). Per germline, CDR1 LNHNV and CDR2 YYDKDF (reference sequence). CDR3 size: 17 residues. Trimming stripped 0 bases from V and 13 bases from J, with 27 bases between. The CDR3 DNA follows: TGTGCCACCAGCAGAGAATCCAGCAGTACCCGGGGTCACCCGGGGTACTTC. This codes for CATSRESSSTRGHPGYF.

J is TRBJ2-7 and V is TRBV7-8; weak D call: TRBD1 (6 bases). Germline loops: CDR1 SGHVS, CDR2 FQNEAQ. The V end was cut by 5 bases, the J end by 8 bases, with 19 bases between. The CDR3 extends over 14 amino acids. The CDR3 region is CASSPYGTSYKQYV. The CDR3 bases are TGTGCCAGCAGCCCCTACGGGACATCATACAAGCAGTACGTC.

The gene calls are TRBV25-1 and TRBJ2-3; 7 bases are a match to TRBD2. J gave up 4 bases and V 3 bases, and 13 bases lay outside the gene matches. There are 17 residues in the CDR3. Germline assignment: CDR1 MGHDK and CDR2 SYGVNS. The CDR3, as DNA: TGTGCCAGCAGTGATGCCCATGGGGAGGGAATCGCAGATACGCAGTATTTT. Its translation: CASSDAHGEGIADTQYF.

This sequence joins TRBV3-1 and TRBJ2-5, with 7 bases matching TRBD1. The germline V gene encodes CDR1 LGHDT and CDR2 YNNKEL (reference sequence). The J segment lost 4 bases and the V segment lost 2 bases, leaving 1 base of the junction unmatched. This CDR3 has 13 residues. CDR3 sequence reads: CASSQNRGETQYF. Written as DNA, the CDR3 is TGTGCCAGCAGCCAAAACAGGGGAGAGACCCAGTACTTC.